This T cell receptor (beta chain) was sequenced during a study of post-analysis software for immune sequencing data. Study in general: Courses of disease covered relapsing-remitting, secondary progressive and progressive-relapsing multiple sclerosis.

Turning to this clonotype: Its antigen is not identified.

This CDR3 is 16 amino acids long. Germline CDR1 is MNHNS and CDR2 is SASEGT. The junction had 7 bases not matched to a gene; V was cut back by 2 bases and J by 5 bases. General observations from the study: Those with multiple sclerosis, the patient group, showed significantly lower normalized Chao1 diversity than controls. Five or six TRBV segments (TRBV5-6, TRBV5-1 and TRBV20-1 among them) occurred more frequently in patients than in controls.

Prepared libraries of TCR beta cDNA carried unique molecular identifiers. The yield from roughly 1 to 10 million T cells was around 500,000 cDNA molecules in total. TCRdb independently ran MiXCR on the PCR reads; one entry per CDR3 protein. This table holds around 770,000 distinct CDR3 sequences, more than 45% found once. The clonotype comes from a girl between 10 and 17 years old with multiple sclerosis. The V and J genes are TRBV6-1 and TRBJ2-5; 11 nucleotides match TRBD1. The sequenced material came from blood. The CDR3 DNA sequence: TGTGCCAGCAGTGAAAATTCCGGGACAGGGGGTGAGACCCAGTACTTC. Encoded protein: CASSENSGTGGETQYF.